This T cell receptor beta chain appears in the sequencing data of a study of shared clonotypes between healthy human individuals. Notes on the study in general: Rarefaction demonstrated incomplete sorted-subset sequencing despite large depth.

In regard to this clone: The target antigen is unknown. Additional DNA sequences in this sample encode the identical CDR3.

CDR1 is SGHDT, CDR2 YYEEEE, per germline. The CDR3 sequence is 13 residues long. Trimming removed 0 bases from V and 6 bases from J, with 6 bases in between. Per the original methods: Junction-only immunoSEQ sequences carried no quality scores, so filtering differed. Libraries were prepared by immunoSEQ multiplex PCR; TCRdb keeps only in-frame clonotypes and omits some of them. From that table come the V and J calls and clone size; the DNA was used to work out D and trimming. The sample has under 1,100,000 clones; about 75% are singletons. This clonotype was sampled from a man in his late teens or twenties in good health. The rearrangement uses TRBV5-6 and TRBJ2-2; tentative D call: TRBD1 (5 bases). The sample comprised memory CD4+ T cells sorted from blood. As for subset: CD45RA-negative fraction. The CDR3 spells CASSLDRSGELFF. For the CDR3, the DNA is TGTGCCAGCAGCTTGGACAGGTCCGGGGAGCTGTTTTTT.